This TCR beta chain derives from a study of blood T cell repertoires in COVID-19. In the study overall: COVID-19 samples collected from the United States, Italy and Spain covered acute and convalescent phases. T cells, B-cell-depleted T cells, or PBMCs provided the cDNA or gDNA that served as material.

This CDR3 comprises 14 residues. Germline V gene lookup returns CDR1 GTSNPN and CDR2 SVGIG (reference sequence). Trimming removed 5 bases from V and 0 bases from J, with 10 bases in between. Original analysis: Quantification of nucleated cells was approximated via reference gene primer amplification. The repertoire was sequenced with immunoSEQ multiplex PCR; TCRdb's copy has only in-frame clones and lacks some. V, J and clone size are taken as reported in that table, and D and trimming were inferred from the DNA itself. The sample includes roughly 140,000 clones, around 83% of them seen just once. This TCR derives from a woman in her forties or fifties in a cohort sampled during active or convalescent COVID-19. Sequencing was done on a sample of peripheral blood. The chain carries TRBV30 and TRBJ1-4; D uncertain. CDR3 coding DNA: TGTGCCTGGTGTTTTCAGGCAACTAATGAAAAACTGTTTTTT. This gives the protein CAWCFQATNEKLFF.